Included here is one TCR beta chain sequence, with context. Its antigen is not known. This may come from a read error, since a much larger clone is one base off. The CDR3 carries no conserved terminal phenylalanine or tryptophan, so it likely arises from a read error. This CDR3 comprises 14 residues. V lost 5 bases and J lost 6, with 16 bases in between. The germline V gene has CDR1 MGHDK and CDR2 SYGVNS. The TCR beta CDR3 regions underwent amplification from RNA transcripts. A first-round RT-PCR used HTBI primers, followed by a second-round multiplex PCR. TCRdb fed the multiplex PCR reads into MiXCR, producing one record per CDR3 protein. Of 400,000 or so distinct CDR3 sequences listed, approximately 15% are singletons. These data come from a study of Graves' ophthalmopathy and Graves' hyperthyroidism. Findings and caveats of the study: The blood repertoire also included most expanded thyroid clonotypes above 0.001 frequency.

The sequence derives from a woman aged 18-29 years with stable Graves' hyperthyroidism. Sequencing was carried out using peripheral blood. J is TRBJ1-1 and V is TRBV25-1; tentative D call: TRBD1 (6 bases). The CDR3, as DNA: TGTGCCAGCAGTTTGAGAGGGGGACCCGCTGAAGCTTTCCTT. Residues: CASSLRGGPAEAFL.